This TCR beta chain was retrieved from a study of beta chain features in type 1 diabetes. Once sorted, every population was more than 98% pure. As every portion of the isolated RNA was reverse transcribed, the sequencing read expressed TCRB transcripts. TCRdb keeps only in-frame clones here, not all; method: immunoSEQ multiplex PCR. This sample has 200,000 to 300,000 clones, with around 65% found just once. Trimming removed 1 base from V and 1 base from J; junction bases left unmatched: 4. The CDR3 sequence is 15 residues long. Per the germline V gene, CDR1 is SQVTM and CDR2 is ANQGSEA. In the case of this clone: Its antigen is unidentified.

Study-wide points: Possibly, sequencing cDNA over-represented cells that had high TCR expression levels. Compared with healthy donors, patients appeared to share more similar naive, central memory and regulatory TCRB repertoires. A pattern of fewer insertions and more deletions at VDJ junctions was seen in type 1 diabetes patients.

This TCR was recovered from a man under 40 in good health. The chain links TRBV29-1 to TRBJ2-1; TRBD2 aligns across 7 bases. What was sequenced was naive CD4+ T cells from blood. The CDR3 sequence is CSVEGGRESYNEQFF. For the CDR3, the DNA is TGCAGCGTTGAAGGAGGGCGGGAGTCCTACAATGAGCAGTTCTTC.